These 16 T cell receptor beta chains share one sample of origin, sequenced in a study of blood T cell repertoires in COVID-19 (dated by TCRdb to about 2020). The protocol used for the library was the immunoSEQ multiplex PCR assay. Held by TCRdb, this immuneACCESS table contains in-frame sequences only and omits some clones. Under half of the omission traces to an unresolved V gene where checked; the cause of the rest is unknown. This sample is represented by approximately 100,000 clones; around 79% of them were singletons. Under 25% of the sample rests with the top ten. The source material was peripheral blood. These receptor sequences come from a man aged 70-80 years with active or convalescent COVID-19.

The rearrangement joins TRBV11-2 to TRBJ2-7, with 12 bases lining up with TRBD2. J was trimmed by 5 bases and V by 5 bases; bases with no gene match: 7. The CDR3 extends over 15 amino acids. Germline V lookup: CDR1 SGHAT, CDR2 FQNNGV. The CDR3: CASSTTSGRMNEQYF. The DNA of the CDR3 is TGTGCCAGCAGCACCACTAGCGGGAGGATGAACGAGCAGTACTTC.

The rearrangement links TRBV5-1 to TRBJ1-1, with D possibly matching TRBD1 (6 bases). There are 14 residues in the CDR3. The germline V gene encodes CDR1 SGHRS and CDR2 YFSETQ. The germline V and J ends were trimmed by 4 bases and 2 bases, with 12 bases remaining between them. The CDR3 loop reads CASSQGRGNTEAFF. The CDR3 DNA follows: TGCGCCAGCAGCCAAGGCAGGGGCAACACTGAAGCTTTCTTT.

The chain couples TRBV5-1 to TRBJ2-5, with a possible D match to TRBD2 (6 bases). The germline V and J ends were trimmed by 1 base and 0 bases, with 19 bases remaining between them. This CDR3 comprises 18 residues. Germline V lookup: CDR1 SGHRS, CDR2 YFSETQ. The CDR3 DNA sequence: TGCGCCAGCAGCTTGACCTCCCGGAGGGGTCTGTACCAAGAGACCCAGTACTTC. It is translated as CASSLTSRRGLYQETQYF. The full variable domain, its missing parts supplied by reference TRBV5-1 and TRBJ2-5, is KAGVTQTPRYLIKTRGQQVTLSCSPISGHRSVSWYQQTPGQGLQFLFEYFSETQRNKGNFPGRFSGRQFSNSRSEMNVSTLELGDSALYLCASSLTSRRGLYQETQYFGPGTRLLVL.

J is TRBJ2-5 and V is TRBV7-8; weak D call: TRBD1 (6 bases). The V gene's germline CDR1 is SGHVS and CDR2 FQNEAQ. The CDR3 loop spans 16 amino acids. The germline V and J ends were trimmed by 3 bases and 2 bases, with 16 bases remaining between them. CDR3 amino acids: CASSFGVTGYQETQYF. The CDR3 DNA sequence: TGTGCCAGCAGCTTTGGGGTTACAGGGTATCAAGAGACCCAGTACTTC.

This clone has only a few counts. CDR3 amino acids: CASSLTIEQFF. The CDR3 DNA follows: TGTGCCAGCAGCTTGACTATTGAGCAGTTCTTC. The J gene is TRBJ2-1, the V gene TRBV3-1 (or the pseudogene TRBV3-2), with D perhaps matching TRBD2 (5 bases). Trimming pared 5 bases from V and 9 bases from J, leaving 8 bases between. The germline CDR1 and CDR2 sequences are LGHDT and YNNKEL (reference sequence). The CDR3 runs to 11 residues.

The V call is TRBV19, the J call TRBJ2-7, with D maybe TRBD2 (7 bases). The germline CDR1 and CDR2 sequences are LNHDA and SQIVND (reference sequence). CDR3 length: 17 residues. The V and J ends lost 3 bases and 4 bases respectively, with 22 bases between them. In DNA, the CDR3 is TGTGCCAGTAGTATGATGGGCCCCCAGGGAGGGGGATACGAGCAGTACTTC. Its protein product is CASSMMGPQGGGYEQYF.

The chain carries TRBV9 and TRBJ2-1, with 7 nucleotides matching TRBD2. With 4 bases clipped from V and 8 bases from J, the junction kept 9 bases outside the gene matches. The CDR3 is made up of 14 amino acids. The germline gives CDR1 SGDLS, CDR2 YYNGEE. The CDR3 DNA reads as TGTGCCAGCAGCCCTCGAAAGGGGAGGGATGAGCAGTTCTTC. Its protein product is CASSPRKGRDEQFF.

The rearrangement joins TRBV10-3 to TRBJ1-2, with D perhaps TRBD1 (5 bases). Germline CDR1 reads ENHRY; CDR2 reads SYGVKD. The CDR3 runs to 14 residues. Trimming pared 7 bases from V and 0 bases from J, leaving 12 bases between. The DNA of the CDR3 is TGTGCCATCAAGGGGCCACTCTCTAACTATGGCTACACCTTC. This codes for CAIKGPLSNYGYTF.

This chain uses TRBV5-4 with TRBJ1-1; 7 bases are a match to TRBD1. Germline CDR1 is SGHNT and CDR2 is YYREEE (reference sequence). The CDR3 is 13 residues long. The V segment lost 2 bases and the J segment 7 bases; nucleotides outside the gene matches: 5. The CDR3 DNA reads TGTGCCAGCAGCTTTGACAGGGACAGTGAAGCTTTCTTT. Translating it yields CASSFDRDSEAFF.

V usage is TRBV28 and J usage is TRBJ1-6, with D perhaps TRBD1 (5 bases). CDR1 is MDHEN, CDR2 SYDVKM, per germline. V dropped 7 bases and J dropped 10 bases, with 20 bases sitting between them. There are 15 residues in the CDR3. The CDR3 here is CASMTPTALGSPLHF. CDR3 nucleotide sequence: TGTGCCAGCATGACGCCGACAGCTTTGGGATCACCCCTCCACTTT.

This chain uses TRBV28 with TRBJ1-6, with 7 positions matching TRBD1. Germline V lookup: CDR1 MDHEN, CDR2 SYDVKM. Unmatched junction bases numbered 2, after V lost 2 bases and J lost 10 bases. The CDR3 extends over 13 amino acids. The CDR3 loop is CASSLGQVSPLHF. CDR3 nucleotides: TGTGCCAGCAGTTTAGGACAGGTCTCACCCCTCCACTTT.

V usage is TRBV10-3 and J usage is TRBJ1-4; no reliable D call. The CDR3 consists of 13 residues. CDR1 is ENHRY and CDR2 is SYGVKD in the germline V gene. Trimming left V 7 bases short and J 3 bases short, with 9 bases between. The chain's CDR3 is CAIKAGPNEKLFF. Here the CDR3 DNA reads TGTGCCATCAAGGCAGGCCCTAATGAAAAACTGTTTTTT.

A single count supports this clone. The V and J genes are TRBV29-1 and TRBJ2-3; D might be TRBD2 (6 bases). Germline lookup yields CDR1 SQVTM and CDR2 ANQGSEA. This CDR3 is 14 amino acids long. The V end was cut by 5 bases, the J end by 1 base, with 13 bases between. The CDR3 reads CSVCRDLGTDTQYF. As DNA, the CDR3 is TGCAGCGTTTGCCGGGACTTAGGCACAGATACGCAGTATTTT.

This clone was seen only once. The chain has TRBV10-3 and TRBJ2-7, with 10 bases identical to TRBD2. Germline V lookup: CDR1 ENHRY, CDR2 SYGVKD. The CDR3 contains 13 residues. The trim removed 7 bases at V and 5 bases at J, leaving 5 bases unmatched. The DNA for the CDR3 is TGTGCCATCAACAGCGGGAGGGCCCACGAGCAGTACTTC. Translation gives CAINSGRAHEQYF.

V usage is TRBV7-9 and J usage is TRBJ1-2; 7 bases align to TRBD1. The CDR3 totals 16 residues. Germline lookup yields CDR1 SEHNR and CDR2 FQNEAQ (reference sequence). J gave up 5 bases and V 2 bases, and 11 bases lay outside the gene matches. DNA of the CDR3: TGTGCCAGCAGCTTAAGTGGTCGGCAGGGGGGATATGGCTACACCTTC. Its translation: CASSLSGRQGGYGYTF. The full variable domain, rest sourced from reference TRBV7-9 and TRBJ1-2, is DTGVSQNPRHKITKRGQNVTFRCDPISEHNRLYWYRQTLGQGPEFLTYFQNEAQLEKSRLLSDRFSAERPKGSFSTLEIQRTEQGDSAMYLCASSLSGRQGGYGYTFGSGTRLTVV.

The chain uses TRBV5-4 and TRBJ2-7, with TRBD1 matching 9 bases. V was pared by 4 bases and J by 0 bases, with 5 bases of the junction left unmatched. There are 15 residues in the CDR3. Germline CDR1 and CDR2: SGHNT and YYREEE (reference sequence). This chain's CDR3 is CASSRGGQGSYEQYF. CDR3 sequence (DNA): TGTGCCAGCAGCCGAGGGGGACAGGGCTCCTACGAGCAGTACTTC. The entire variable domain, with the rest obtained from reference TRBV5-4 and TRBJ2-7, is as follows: ETGVTQSPTHLIKTRGQQVTLRCSSQSGHNTVSWYQQALGQGPQFIFQYYREEENGRGNFPPRFSGLQFPNYSSELNVNALELDDSALYLCASSRGGQGSYEQYFGPGTRLTVT.